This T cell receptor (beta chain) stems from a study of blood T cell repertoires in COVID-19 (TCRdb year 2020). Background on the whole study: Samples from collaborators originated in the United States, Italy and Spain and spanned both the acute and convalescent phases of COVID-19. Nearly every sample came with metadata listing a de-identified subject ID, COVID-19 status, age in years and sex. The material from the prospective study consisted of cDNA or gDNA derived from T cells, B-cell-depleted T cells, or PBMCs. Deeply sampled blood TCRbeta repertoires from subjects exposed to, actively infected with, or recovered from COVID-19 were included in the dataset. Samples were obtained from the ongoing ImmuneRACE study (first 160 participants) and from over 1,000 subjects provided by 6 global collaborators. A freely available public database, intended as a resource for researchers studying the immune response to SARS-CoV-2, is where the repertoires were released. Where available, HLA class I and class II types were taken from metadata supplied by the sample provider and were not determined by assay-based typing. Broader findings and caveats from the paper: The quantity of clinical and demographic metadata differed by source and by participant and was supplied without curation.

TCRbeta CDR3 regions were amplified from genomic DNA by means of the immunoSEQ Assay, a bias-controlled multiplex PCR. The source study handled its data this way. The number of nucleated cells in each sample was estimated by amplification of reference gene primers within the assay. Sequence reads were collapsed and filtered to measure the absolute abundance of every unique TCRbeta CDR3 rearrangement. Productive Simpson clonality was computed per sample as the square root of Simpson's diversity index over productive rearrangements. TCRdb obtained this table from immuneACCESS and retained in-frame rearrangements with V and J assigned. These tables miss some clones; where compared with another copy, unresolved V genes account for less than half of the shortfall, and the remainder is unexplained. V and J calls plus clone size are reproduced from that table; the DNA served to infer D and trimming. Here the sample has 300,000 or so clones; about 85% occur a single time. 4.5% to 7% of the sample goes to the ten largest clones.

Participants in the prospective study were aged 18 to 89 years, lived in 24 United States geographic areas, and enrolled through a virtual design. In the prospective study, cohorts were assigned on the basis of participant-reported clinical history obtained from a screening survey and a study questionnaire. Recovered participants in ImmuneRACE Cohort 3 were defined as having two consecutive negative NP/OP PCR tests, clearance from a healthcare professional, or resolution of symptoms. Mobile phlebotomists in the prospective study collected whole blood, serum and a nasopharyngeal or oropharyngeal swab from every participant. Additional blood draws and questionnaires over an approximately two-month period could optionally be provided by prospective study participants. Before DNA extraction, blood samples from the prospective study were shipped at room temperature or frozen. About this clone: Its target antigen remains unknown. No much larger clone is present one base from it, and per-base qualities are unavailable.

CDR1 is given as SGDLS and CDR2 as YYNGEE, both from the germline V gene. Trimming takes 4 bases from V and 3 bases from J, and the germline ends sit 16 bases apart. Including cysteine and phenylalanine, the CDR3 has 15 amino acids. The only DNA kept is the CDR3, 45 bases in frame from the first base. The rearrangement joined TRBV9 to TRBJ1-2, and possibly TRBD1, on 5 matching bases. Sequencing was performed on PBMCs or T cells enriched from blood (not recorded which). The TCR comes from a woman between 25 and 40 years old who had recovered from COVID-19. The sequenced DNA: TGTGCCAGCAGCCCCGTTATAGAGACAGACTATGGCTACACCTTC. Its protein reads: CASSPVIETDYGYTF.